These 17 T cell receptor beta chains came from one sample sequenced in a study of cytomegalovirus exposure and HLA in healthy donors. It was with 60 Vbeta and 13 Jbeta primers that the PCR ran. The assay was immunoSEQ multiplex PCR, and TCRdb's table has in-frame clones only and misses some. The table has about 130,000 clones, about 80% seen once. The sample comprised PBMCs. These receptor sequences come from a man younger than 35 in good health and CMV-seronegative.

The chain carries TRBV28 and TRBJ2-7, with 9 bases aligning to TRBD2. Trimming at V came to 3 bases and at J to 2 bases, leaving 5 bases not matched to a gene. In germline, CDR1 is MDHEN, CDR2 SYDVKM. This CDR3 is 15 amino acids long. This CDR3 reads CASSLASSGTYEQYF. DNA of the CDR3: TGTGCCAGCAGTTTGGCGTCTAGCGGGACCTACGAGCAGTACTTC.

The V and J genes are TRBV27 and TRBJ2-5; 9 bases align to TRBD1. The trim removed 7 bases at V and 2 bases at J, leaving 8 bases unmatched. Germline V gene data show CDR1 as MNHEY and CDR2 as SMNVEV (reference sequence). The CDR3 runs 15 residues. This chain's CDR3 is CASNRTGEGQETQYF. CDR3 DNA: TGTGCCAGCAACAGGACAGGGGAGGGTCAAGAGACCCAGTACTTC.

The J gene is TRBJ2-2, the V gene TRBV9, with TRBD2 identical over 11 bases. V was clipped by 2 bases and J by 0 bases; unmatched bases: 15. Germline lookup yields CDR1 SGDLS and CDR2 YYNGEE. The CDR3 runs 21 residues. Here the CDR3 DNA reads TGTGCCAGCAGCGTTTCGTTCGGGGAGGAACTAGCGGGGGCGAACACCGGGGAGCTGTTTTTT. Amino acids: CASSVSFGEELAGANTGELFF.

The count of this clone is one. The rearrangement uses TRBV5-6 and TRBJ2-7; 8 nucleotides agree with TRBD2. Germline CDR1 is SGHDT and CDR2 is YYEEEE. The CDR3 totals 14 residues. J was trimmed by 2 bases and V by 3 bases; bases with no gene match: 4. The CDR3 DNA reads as TGTGCCAGCAGCTCAATAGCGGGACCCTACGAGCAGTACTTC. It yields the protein CASSSIAGPYEQYF.

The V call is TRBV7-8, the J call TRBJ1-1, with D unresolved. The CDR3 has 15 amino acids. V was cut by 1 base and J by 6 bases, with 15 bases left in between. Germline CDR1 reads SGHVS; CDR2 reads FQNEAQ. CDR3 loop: CASSLDPGRGSEAFF. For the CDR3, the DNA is TGTGCCAGCAGCTTAGATCCGGGGAGAGGCTCTGAAGCTTTCTTT.

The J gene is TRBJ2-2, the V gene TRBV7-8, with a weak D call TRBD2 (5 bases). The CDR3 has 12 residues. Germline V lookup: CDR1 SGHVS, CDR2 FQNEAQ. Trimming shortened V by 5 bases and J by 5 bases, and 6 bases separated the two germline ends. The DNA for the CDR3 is TGTGCCAGCAGCGCGGGTACCGGGGAGCTGTTTTTT. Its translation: CASSAGTGELFF.

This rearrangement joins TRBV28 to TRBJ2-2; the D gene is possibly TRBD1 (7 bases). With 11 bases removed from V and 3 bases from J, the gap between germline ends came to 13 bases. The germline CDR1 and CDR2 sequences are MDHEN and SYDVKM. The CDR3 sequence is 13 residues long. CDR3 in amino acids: CAGGRGDTGELFF. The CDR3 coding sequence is TGTGCCGGAGGCAGGGGGGACACCGGGGAGCTGTTTTTT. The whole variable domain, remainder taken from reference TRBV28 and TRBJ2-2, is DVKVTQSSRYLVKRTGEKVFLECVQDMDHENMFWYRQDPGLGLRLIYFSYDVKMKEKGDIPEGYSVSREKKERFSLILESASTNQTSMYLCAGGRGDTGELFFGEGSRLTVL.

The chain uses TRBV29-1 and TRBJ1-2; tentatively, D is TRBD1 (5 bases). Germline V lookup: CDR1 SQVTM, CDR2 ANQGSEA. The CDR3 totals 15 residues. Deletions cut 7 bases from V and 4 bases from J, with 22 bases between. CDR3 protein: CSGGGAGPGGYGYTF. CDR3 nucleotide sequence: TGCAGCGGGGGCGGGGCAGGGCCTGGAGGCTATGGCTACACCTTC.

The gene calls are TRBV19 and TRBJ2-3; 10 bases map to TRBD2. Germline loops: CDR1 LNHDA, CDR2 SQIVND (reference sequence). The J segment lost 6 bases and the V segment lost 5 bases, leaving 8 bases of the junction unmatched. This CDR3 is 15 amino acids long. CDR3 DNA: TGTGCCAGTAGTGCGGTAGCGGGGGGCATGGATACGCAGTATTTT. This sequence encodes CASSAVAGGMDTQYF. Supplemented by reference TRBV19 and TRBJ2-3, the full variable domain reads DGGITQSPKYLFRKEGQNVTLSCEQNLNHDAMYWYRQDPGQGLRLIYYSQIVNDFQKGDIAEGYSVSREKKESFPLTVTSAQKNPTAFYLCASSAVAGGMDTQYFGPGTRLTVL.

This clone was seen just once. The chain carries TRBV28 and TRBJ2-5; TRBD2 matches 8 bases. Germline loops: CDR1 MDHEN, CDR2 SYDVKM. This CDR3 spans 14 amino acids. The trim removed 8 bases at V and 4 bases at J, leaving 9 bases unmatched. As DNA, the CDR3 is TGTGCCAGCTTCCCCGGACTAGCTTTAGAGACCCAGTACTTC. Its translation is CASFPGLALETQYF.

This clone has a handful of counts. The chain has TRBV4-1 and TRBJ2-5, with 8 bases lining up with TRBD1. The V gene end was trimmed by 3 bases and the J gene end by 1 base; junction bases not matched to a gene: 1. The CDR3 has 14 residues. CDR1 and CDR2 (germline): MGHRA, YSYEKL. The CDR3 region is CASSQGQAQETQYF. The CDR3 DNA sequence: TGCGCCAGCAGCCAGGGACAGGCCCAAGAGACCCAGTACTTC.

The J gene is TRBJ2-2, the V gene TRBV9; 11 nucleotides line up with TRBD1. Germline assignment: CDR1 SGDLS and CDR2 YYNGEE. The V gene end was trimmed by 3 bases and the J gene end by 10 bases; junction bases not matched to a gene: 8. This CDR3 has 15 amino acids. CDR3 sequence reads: CASSANGQGAMELFF. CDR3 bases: TGTGCCAGCAGCGCTAACGGACAGGGGGCAATGGAGCTGTTTTTT.

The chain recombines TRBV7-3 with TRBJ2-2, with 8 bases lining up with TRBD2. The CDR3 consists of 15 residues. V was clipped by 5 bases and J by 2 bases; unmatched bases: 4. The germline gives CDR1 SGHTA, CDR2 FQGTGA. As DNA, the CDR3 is TGTGCCAGCAGCCCGAGCGGGAGTAACACCGGGGAGCTGTTTTTT. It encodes CASSPSGSNTGELFF.

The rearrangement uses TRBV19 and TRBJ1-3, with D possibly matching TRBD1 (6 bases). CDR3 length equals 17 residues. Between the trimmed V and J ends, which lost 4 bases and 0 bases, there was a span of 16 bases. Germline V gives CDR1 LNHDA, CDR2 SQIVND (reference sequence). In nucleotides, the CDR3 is TGTGCCAGTAGTACTCGACAGGTATTAAGCTCTGGAAACACCATATATTTT. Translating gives CASSTRQVLSSGNTIYF. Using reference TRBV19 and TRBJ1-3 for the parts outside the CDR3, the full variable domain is DGGITQSPKYLFRKEGQNVTLSCEQNLNHDAMYWYRQDPGQGLRLIYYSQIVNDFQKGDIAEGYSVSREKKESFPLTVTSAQKNPTAFYLCASSTRQVLSSGNTIYFGEGSWLTVV.

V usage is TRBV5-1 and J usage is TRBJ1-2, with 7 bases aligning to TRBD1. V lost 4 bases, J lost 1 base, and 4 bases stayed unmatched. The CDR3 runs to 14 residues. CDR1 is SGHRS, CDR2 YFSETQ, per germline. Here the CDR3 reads CASSMGQLNYGYTF. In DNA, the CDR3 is TGCGCCAGCAGCATGGGACAGCTTAACTATGGCTACACCTTC.

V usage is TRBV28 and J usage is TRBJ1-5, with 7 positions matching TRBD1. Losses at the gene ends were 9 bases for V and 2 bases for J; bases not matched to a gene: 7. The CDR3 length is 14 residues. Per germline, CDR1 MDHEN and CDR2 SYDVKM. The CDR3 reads CASKRGGGNQPQHF. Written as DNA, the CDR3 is TGTGCCAGTAAGAGAGGGGGCGGCAATCAGCCCCAGCATTTT.

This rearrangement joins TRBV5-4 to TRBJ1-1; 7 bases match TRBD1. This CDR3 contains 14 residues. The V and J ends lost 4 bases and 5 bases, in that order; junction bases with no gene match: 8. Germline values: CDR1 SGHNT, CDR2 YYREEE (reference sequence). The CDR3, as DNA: TGTGCCAGCAGCACCCGACAGGGCGTTACTGAAGCTTTCTTT. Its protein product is CASSTRQGVTEAFF.